Below, 30 T cell receptor beta chains from the same sample are listed, as sequenced in a study of T cells in Graves' hyperthyroidism and ophthalmopathy. Amplification of TCR beta CDR3 regions used RNA as the template. A set of HTBI primers served as the primers for a first-round RT-PCR of the TCR CDR3. TCRdb fed the multiplex PCR reads into MiXCR, producing one record per CDR3 protein. Here the sample spans approximately 710,000 distinct CDR3 sequences, 17% being singletons. The sequenced sample consisted of blood. Every receptor here comes from a man aged 50-60 years with Graves' hyperthyroidism.

Note on this clonotype: A much more abundant neighbour one base away suggests this may be a read error. This chain connects TRBV10-3 to TRBJ2-1; the D gene is possibly TRBD2 (5 bases). V was trimmed by 0 bases and J by 8 bases, leaving 14 bases between them. The CDR3 runs to 15 residues. CDR1 ENHRY and CDR2 SYGVKD come from the germline V gene. CDR3 bases: TGTGCCATCAGTGAGTCGATAGCGACGAACGATGAGCAGTTCTTC. Translated: CAISESIATNDEQFF.

The rearrangement links TRBV6-1 to TRBJ1-5; tentative D call: TRBD1 (6 bases). V was pared by 2 bases and J by 1 base, with 12 bases between. The CDR3 sequence is 16 residues long. Per germline, CDR1 MNHNS and CDR2 SASEGT. The CDR3 loop is CASSEILGASNQPQHF. The CDR3 DNA reads TGTGCCAGCAGTGAAATCTTGGGGGCGAGCAATCAGCCCCAGCATTTT.

The sample holds many counts of this clonotype. The CDR3 is CASRSHGGSRGEQYF. CDR3 DNA sequence: TGTGCCAGCAGATCCCATGGCGGGAGCCGCGGCGAGCAGTACTTC. This chain connects TRBV28 to TRBJ2-7; 7 bases are shared with TRBD2. The CDR3 runs 15 residues. Germline CDR1 reads MDHEN; CDR2 reads SYDVKM. Trimming removed 6 bases from V and 6 bases from J; junction bases left unmatched: 14.

This sequence joins TRBV5-1 and TRBJ1-1; TRBD1 matches at 10 bases. Looked up from germline, CDR1 is SGHRS and CDR2 is YFSETQ. This CDR3 is built from 15 residues. The ends lost 5 bases at V and 9 bases at J; junction bases unmatched: 13. CDR3 in amino acids: CASRWSGQGVGKAFF. The CDR3 DNA follows: TGCGCCAGCAGATGGTCCGGACAGGGGGTCGGTAAAGCTTTCTTT.

About this clonotype: No conserved phenylalanine or tryptophan is present at the end of the CDR3, so a read error is the likely explanation. The CDR3 loop reads CASSIGRNTEAFL. The CDR3 bases are TGTGCCAGTAGTATCGGTAGGAACACTGAAGCTTTCTTA. The chain has TRBV19 and TRBJ1-1, with unresolved D. The germline V gene has CDR1 LNHDA and CDR2 SQIVND (reference sequence). The length of the CDR3 is 13 residues. Trimming left V 3 bases short and J 1 base short, with 6 bases between.

The rearrangement uses TRBV19 and TRBJ2-7; D unclear. CDR1 is LNHDA and CDR2 is SQIVND in the germline V gene (reference sequence). V lost 5 bases, J lost 3 bases, and 11 bases lay in between. The CDR3 loop spans 13 amino acids. The CDR3 DNA sequence: TGTGCCAGTAGTTCCCCTCAGGACTACGAGCAGTACTTC. Its translation: CASSSPQDYEQYF.

In its sample, this clonotype was seen a few times. The rearrangement joins TRBV10-2 to TRBJ2-7; 7 bases are shared with TRBD2. The CDR3 extends over 15 amino acids. CDR1 and CDR2 (germline): WSHSY, SAAADI. Unmatched junction bases numbered 8, after V lost 6 bases and J lost 0 bases. CDR3 coding DNA: TGCGCCAGCAGAACCTTGGGCGGGAGCTCCTACGAGCAGTACTTC. Protein sequence: CASRTLGGSSYEQYF.

This clonotype was picked up many times. The genes are TRBV30 and TRBJ1-2; 12 nucleotides align to TRBD1. The CDR3 spans 15 residues. Germline lookup yields CDR1 GTSNPN and CDR2 SVGIG (reference sequence). V trimming: 6 bases; J trimming: 4 bases; junction bases outside the gene matches: 9. CDR3 nucleotide sequence: TGTGCCTGCCCCCCCGGGACAGGGGGCAGCTATGGCTACACCTTC. Translating gives CACPPGTGGSYGYTF.

The chain uses TRBV6-5 and TRBJ2-7, with D possibly being TRBD1 (6 bases). The CDR3 runs to 14 residues. Germline V gene sequence: CDR1 MNHEY, CDR2 SVGAGI. V was shortened by 4 bases and J by 3 bases, with 13 bases between the two germline ends. CDR3 residues: CASSSMGAFYEQYF. The DNA for the CDR3 is TGTGCCAGCAGTTCCATGGGGGCTTTCTACGAGCAGTACTTC.

Many counts were recorded for this clonotype. CDR3 DNA: TGCGCCAGCAGCTTGGAAGGGAGCTCCTACGAGCAGTACTTC. Amino acid sequence: CASSLEGSSYEQYF. This sequence joins TRBV5-1 and TRBJ2-7; D is possibly TRBD2 (5 bases). There are 14 residues in the CDR3. Germline V gene sequence: CDR1 SGHRS, CDR2 YFSETQ. V dropped 0 bases and J dropped 0 bases, with 7 bases sitting between them.

This clonotype was seen a handful of times. The J gene is TRBJ1-4, the V gene TRBV30; D possibly corresponds to TRBD1 (6 bases). Trimming took off 5 bases at V and 4 bases at J, with 11 bases between the two ends. The CDR3 runs to 13 residues. The germline CDR1 and CDR2 sequences are GTSNPN and SVGIG (reference sequence). DNA for the CDR3: TGTGCCTGGCAACAGGGTAATAATGAAAAACTGTTTTTT. Its protein is CAWQQGNNEKLFF.

This clonotype was observed many times. The chain is built from TRBV28 and TRBJ2-1; D is undetermined. The CDR3 runs 14 residues. Germline V gene sequence: CDR1 MDHEN, CDR2 SYDVKM. The V gene lost 6 bases and the J gene lost 0 bases, with 9 bases spanning the gap. CDR3 sequence: CASRVESSYNEQFF. The CDR3 nucleotides are TGTGCCAGCAGAGTGGAAAGCTCCTACAATGAGCAGTTCTTC.

This clonotype occurred a few times. The rearrangement uses TRBV19 and TRBJ1-3; no clear D gene. There are 15 residues in the CDR3. CDR1 is LNHDA and CDR2 is SQIVND in the germline V gene (reference sequence). V lost 7 bases, J lost 0 bases, and 13 bases lay in between. CDR3 sequence reads: CASTSQAFSGNTIYF. The CDR3 nucleotides are TGTGCCAGTACTTCGCAAGCTTTCTCTGGAAACACCATATATTTT. Full variable domain (missing parts from reference TRBV19 and TRBJ1-3): DGGITQSPKYLFRKEGQNVTLSCEQNLNHDAMYWYRQDPGQGLRLIYYSQIVNDFQKGDIAEGYSVSREKKESFPLTVTSAQKNPTAFYLCASTSQAFSGNTIYFGEGSWLTVV.

The rearrangement links TRBV12-3 or TRBV12-4 to TRBJ2-1; 11 bases fit TRBD1. This CDR3 region has 18 residues. The junction had 5 bases not matched to a gene; V was cut back by 0 bases and J by 1 base. The CDR3 sequence: CASSLAKGTGGSYNEQFF. The DNA for the CDR3 is TGTGCCAGCAGTTTAGCTAAAGGGACAGGGGGGTCCTACAATGAGCAGTTCTTC.

The CDR3 DNA is TGCGCCAGCAGCTCTGGAGCGGGAGCAAGTGAGCAGTTCTTC. Its translation is CASSSGAGASEQFF. The chain is built from TRBV10-1 and TRBJ2-1; 8 bases are shared with TRBD2. Germline V gene lookup returns CDR1 WNHNN and CDR2 SYGVQD (reference sequence). J lost 9 bases, V lost 6 bases, and 10 bases had no gene match. CDR3 length equals 14 residues.

This clonotype showed up just a few times. This chain links TRBV30 with TRBJ1-5; D gene uncertain. The CDR3 spans 14 residues. V was cut by 0 bases and J by 6 bases, with 12 bases left in between. Germline V gene data show CDR1 as GTSNPN and CDR2 as SVGIG (reference sequence). The CDR3, as DNA: TGTGCCTGGAGTGTACTGGCAGTAGGTCAGCCCCAGCATTTT. Translation: CAWSVLAVGQPQHF.

This clonotype was counted between two and nine times. The rearrangement joins TRBV10-2 to TRBJ2-6; tentatively, D is TRBD1 (6 bases). The CDR3 contains 14 residues. The V end lost 6 bases, the J end lost 4 bases, and 10 bases lay between the germline ends. The germline CDR1 and CDR2 sequences are WSHSY and SAAADI. The CDR3 sequence is CASRQGLGANVLTF. CDR3 sequence (DNA): TGCGCCAGCAGACAGGGCCTGGGGGCCAACGTCCTGACTTTC.

The CDR3 sequence: CSARFGGGLHEQYF. The CDR3 DNA reads TGCAGTGCTAGATTTGGGGGGGGGCTCCACGAGCAGTACTTC. The chain combines TRBV20-1 with TRBJ2-7; TRBD2 might be the D (7 bases). Trimming removed 2 bases from V and 5 bases from J, with 16 bases in between. The CDR3 sequence is 14 residues long. Germline CDR1 reads DFQATT; CDR2 reads SNEGSKA (reference sequence).

This clonotype has ten or more counts. The chain joins TRBV10-2 to TRBJ1-5; 9 bases fit TRBD1. CDR3 length: 16 amino acids. The germline gives CDR1 WSHSY, CDR2 SAAADI. V dropped 0 bases and J dropped 5; count of bases not matched to a gene: 5. The CDR3 loop is CASSESTWDRDQPQHF. CDR3 bases: TGCGCCAGCAGTGAGTCGACTTGGGACAGGGATCAGCCCCAGCATTTT.

The chain links TRBV5-6 to TRBJ2-1; D is possibly TRBD2 (6 bases). V lost 4 bases and J lost 2, with 13 bases in between. Looked up from germline, CDR1 is SGHDT and CDR2 is YYEEEE. The CDR3 has 15 amino acids. CDR3 DNA: TGTGCCAGCAGCGGGGGACTTCGGCCCTACAATGAGCAGTTCTTC. It is translated as CASSGGLRPYNEQFF.

This sequence joins TRBV11-2 and TRBJ1-4, with no clear D. With 5 bases removed from V and 0 bases from J, the gap between germline ends came to 7 bases. The V gene's germline CDR1 is SGHAT and CDR2 FQNNGV. The CDR3 runs to 14 residues. The DNA of the CDR3 is TGTGCCAGCAGCCGGCCCACAACTAATGAAAAACTGTTTTTT. Its protein product is CASSRPTTNEKLFF.

This clonotype turned up a few times. The chain is built from TRBV5-6 and TRBJ1-6; 10 nucleotides line up with TRBD1. This CDR3 comprises 16 residues. The germline V gene encodes CDR1 SGHDT and CDR2 YYEEEE. Losses at the gene ends were 3 bases for V and 4 bases for J; bases not matched to a gene: 4. The CDR3 protein is CASSSDRGRYNSPLHF. CDR3 DNA: TGTGCCAGCAGCTCTGACAGGGGGCGATATAATTCACCCCTCCACTTT.

The rearrangement joins TRBV7-9 to TRBJ2-2; TRBD1 agrees at 9 bases. Germline values: CDR1 SEHNR, CDR2 FQNEAQ (reference sequence). The CDR3 is made up of 16 amino acids. Losses at the gene ends were 5 bases for V and 4 bases for J; bases not matched to a gene: 8. The CDR3 protein is CASSQPGQGRTGELFF. The CDR3 DNA sequence: TGTGCCAGCAGCCAACCGGGACAGGGCCGCACCGGGGAGCTGTTTTTT. Filled out from reference TRBV7-9 and TRBJ2-2, the complete variable domain reads DTGVSQNPRHKITKRGQNVTFRCDPISEHNRLYWYRQTLGQGPEFLTYFQNEAQLEKSRLLSDRFSAERPKGSFSTLEIQRTEQGDSAMYLCASSQPGQGRTGELFFGEGSRLTVL.

At least ten counts were recorded for this clonotype. Compared with germline, one end of the junction differs, possibly owing to a read error. This sequence joins TRBV5-1 and TRBJ2-1; TRBD2 is a possible D gene (5 bases). The CDR3 has 15 amino acids. Germline-derived CDR1 and CDR2 are SGHRS and YFSETQ. In DNA, the CDR3 is TGTGCCAGCAGCTTAGGAGGAGCTTCCTACAATGAGCAGTTCTTC. Amino acids: CASSLGGASYNEQFF. Combining the CDR3 with reference TRBV5-1 and TRBJ2-1 gives the whole variable domain KAGVTQTPRYLIKTRGQQVTLSCSPISGHRSVSWYQQTPGQGLQFLFEYFSETQRNKGNFPGRFSGRQFSNSRSEMNVSTLELGDSALYLCASSLGGASYNEQFFGPGTRLTVL.

The chain combines TRBV4-3 with TRBJ2-7; perhaps D is TRBD1 or TRBD2 (5 bases each). There are 16 residues in the CDR3. Trimming left V 0 bases short and J 2 bases short, with 14 bases between. Germline CDR1 reads LGHNA; CDR2 reads YSLEER. The CDR3 reads CASSQDTAQGPYEQYF. CDR3 nucleotides: TGCGCCAGCAGCCAAGATACGGCGCAGGGACCCTACGAGCAGTACTTC.

This clonotype came up many times. V usage is TRBV12-3 or TRBV12-4 and J usage is TRBJ2-1; TRBD1 matches 9 bases. This CDR3 spans 19 amino acids. J was trimmed by 0 bases and V by 2 bases; bases with no gene match: 11. The DNA of the CDR3 is TGTGCCAGCAGTTTACAACCGGGACAGGGAATGAGCTCCTACAATGAGCAGTTCTTC. Translation gives CASSLQPGQGMSSYNEQFF.

In nucleotides, the CDR3 is TGTGCCAGCAGCTTGGATGGGACGGACTACAATGAGCAGTTCTTC. It translates to CASSLDGTDYNEQFF. This chain connects TRBV5-6 to TRBJ2-1, with D tentatively TRBD1 or TRBD2 (5 bases each). Germline V gene lookup returns CDR1 SGHDT and CDR2 YYEEEE. The V gene lost 0 bases and the J gene lost 3 bases, with 10 bases spanning the gap. The CDR3 is 15 residues long. Complete variable domain (other parts from reference TRBV5-6 and TRBJ2-1): DAGVTQSPTHLIKTRGQQVTLRCSPKSGHDTVSWYQQALGQGPQFIFQYYEEEERQRGNFPDRFSGHQFPNYSSELNVNALLLGDSALYLCASSLDGTDYNEQFFGPGTRLTVL.

The V call is TRBV20-1, the J call TRBJ1-2; no reliable D call. The CDR3 totals 12 residues. Germline CDR1 and CDR2: DFQATT and SNEGSKA (reference sequence). Trimming cost V 6 bases and J 4 bases, with 12 bases left between them. The CDR3 is CSAEPEPYGYTF. As DNA, the CDR3 is TGCAGTGCAGAGCCAGAACCCTATGGCTACACCTTC.

In its sample, this clonotype was seen many times. The chain has TRBV7-2 and TRBJ2-3; unclear D gene. CDR3 length: 14 amino acids. Trimming removed 4 bases at V and 4 bases at J, with 12 bases between. Germline CDR1 and CDR2: SGHTA and FQGNSA. The CDR3 protein is CASSSSRVADTQYF. In nucleotides, the CDR3 is TGTGCCAGCAGCTCCTCAAGGGTGGCAGATACGCAGTATTTT.

This clonotype was counted ten times or more. V gene TRBV6-1 combines with J gene TRBJ1-2; TRBD1 matches at 7 bases. This CDR3 spans 14 amino acids. V was pared by 5 bases and J by 5 bases, with 8 bases of the junction left unmatched. Germline CDR1 reads MNHNS; CDR2 reads SASEGT. The CDR3 is CASSPGGSTYGYTF. The CDR3 nucleotides read TGTGCCAGCAGTCCAGGGGGGTCGACATATGGCTACACCTTC.